These 13 T cell receptor beta chains came from one sample sequenced in a study of T cell repertoires in cytomegalovirus infection. Their antigens remain unidentified. One entry per CDR3 protein results from TCRdb running MiXCR on the reads. The sample contains approximately 500,000 distinct CDR3 sequences, around a third of which appear only once. Sample: cultured PBMCs, taken from culture after CMV antigen stimulation. The receptors here all came from a human donor in good health (CMV status not recorded). Some clones in this sample may be carry-over from other donors' samples.

V and J are TRBV4-3 and TRBJ2-3, with D unresolved. The CDR3 totals 14 residues. The V end was cut by 0 bases, the J end by 4 bases, with 8 bases between. The germline V gene has CDR1 LGHNA and CDR2 YSLEER. CDR3 nucleotides: TGCGCCAGCAGCCAAGATCCCACCCCAGATACGCAGTATTTT. Amino acids: CASSQDPTPDTQYF.

The chain uses TRBV7-2 and TRBJ1-2, with D hard to call. The CDR3 covers 15 residues. From germline, CDR1 is SGHTA and CDR2 FQGNSA. Trimming removed 0 bases at V and 4 bases at J, with 12 bases between. CDR3 DNA sequence: TGTGCCAGCAGCTTAGCGAGTTGGGGTAGCTATGGCTACACCTTC. Its protein is CASSLASWGSYGYTF.

V usage is TRBV12-3 or TRBV12-4 and J usage is TRBJ2-1, with 10 positions matching TRBD2. The trim removed 3 bases at V and 9 bases at J, leaving 8 bases unmatched. The CDR3 is made up of 15 amino acids. CDR3 DNA: TGTGCCAGCAGTTTGATGGCTAGCGGGAGAGGTGAGCAGTTCTTC. Translating gives CASSLMASGRGEQFF.

In this sample, this clonotype turned up a few times. This chain connects TRBV7-3 to TRBJ2-5; D may be TRBD1 (6 bases). Germline V gives CDR1 SGHTA, CDR2 FQGTGA. With 2 bases removed from V and 5 bases from J, the gap between germline ends came to 24 bases. The CDR3 consists of 18 residues. CDR3 residues: CASSLYRGGALQGETQYF. The CDR3 nucleotides read TGTGCCAGCAGCTTATATAGGGGTGGAGCACTCCAGGGGGAGACCCAGTACTTC.

The chain recombines TRBV7-2 with TRBJ2-7; possibly TRBD2 for D (5 bases). This CDR3 comprises 15 residues. V shed 4 bases and J shed 0 bases, with 13 bases lying between them. Germline V gives CDR1 SGHTA, CDR2 FQGNSA. Written as DNA, the CDR3 is TGTGCCAGCAGCTCAAGGGCGGGTCGCTCCTACGAGCAGTACTTC. It codes for CASSSRAGRSYEQYF.

The chain uses TRBV7-9 and TRBJ2-3; 8 nucleotides line up with TRBD2. The CDR3 totals 17 residues. Germline CDR1 and CDR2: SEHNR and FQNEAQ (reference sequence). Trimming cost V 4 bases and J 5 bases; bases outside gene matches: 14. The CDR3 loop is CASSSQKRELVGDTQYF. The CDR3 nucleotides read TGTGCCAGCAGCTCTCAGAAGCGGGAGCTCGTGGGAGATACGCAGTATTTT. The whole variable domain, remainder taken from reference TRBV7-9 and TRBJ2-3, is DTGVSQNPRHKITKRGQNVTFRCDPISEHNRLYWYRQTLGQGPEFLTYFQNEAQLEKSRLLSDRFSAERPKGSFSTLEIQRTEQGDSAMYLCASSSQKRELVGDTQYFGPGTRLTVL.

The gene calls are TRBV4-1 and TRBJ2-3; TRBD2 is a possible D gene (6 bases). CDR1 is MGHRA, CDR2 YSYEKL, per germline. This CDR3 region has 15 residues. V lost 4 bases and J 2 bases, leaving 13 bases between the germline ends. CDR3 DNA: TGCGCCAGCAGCCCCGGGACTGCCGCCACAGATACGCAGTATTTT. It translates to CASSPGTAATDTQYF.

This clonotype was recorded at least ten times. The V and J genes are TRBV28 and TRBJ2-7, with TRBD2 matching over 9 bases. Trimming took 6 bases from V and 0 from J; bases not matched to a gene: 0. Germline loops: CDR1 MDHEN, CDR2 SYDVKM. CDR3 length: 13 residues. The CDR3 DNA sequence: TGTGCCAGCAGACTAGCGGGCTCCTACGAGCAGTACTTC. It codes for CASRLAGSYEQYF.

This clonotype was seen a few times. The rearrangement joins TRBV15 to TRBJ2-1, with 10 bases identical to TRBD2. The CDR3 length is 16 residues. The junction had 7 bases not matched to a gene; V was cut back by 1 base and J by 7 bases. CDR1 and CDR2 from the germline V gene are LNHNV and YYDKDF (reference sequence). CDR3 sequence (DNA): TGTGCCACCAGCAGAGCCCGACTAGCGGGTGGAAATGAGCAGTTCTTC. The encoded protein is CATSRARLAGGNEQFF.

The rearrangement joins TRBV11-1 to TRBJ1-1; D perhaps matches TRBD1 (6 bases). CDR3 length equals 15 residues. Trimming took off 6 bases at V and 1 base at J, with 15 bases between the two ends. Germline lookup yields CDR1 SGHAT and CDR2 FQDESV (reference sequence). CDR3 in amino acids: CASRRNTGQNTEAFF. The CDR3 coding sequence is TGTGCCAGCAGGAGAAACACAGGGCAGAACACTGAAGCTTTCTTT.

The rearrangement joins TRBV5-4 to TRBJ2-7; D not resolved. The ends were cut back, 4 bases at V and 3 bases at J, with 14 bases in the middle. Germline V gene data show CDR1 as SGHNT and CDR2 as YYREEE (reference sequence). This CDR3 has 14 amino acids. CDR3 sequence: CASSPGGGIYEQYV. In DNA form, the CDR3 reads TGTGCCAGCAGCCCGGGCGGCGGAATCTACGAGCAGTACGTC.

CDR3 loop: CATSDPPGTPEVADTQYF. The CDR3 coding sequence is TGTGCCACCAGTGATCCCCCGGGGACGCCCGAGGTTGCAGATACGCAGTATTTT. The chain has TRBV24-1 and TRBJ2-3; tentatively, D is TRBD1 or TRBD2 (5 bases each). Trimming left V 3 bases short and J 4 bases short, with 22 bases between. The length of the CDR3 is 18 residues. CDR1 and CDR2 from the germline V gene are KGHDR and SFDVKD.

The rearrangement links TRBV10-3 to TRBJ1-1, with 11 bases that match TRBD1. V trimming: 6 bases; J trimming: 1 base; junction bases outside the gene matches: 1. The CDR3 has 14 amino acids. Germline lookup yields CDR1 ENHRY and CDR2 SYGVKD. Written as DNA, the CDR3 is TGTGCCATCAGCGGACAGGGGGCGAACACTGAAGCTTTCTTT. Translated: CAISGQGANTEAFF.